This T cell receptor beta chain was sequenced in a study of T cell responses to AZD1222 COVID-19 vaccine. Clones were read by immunoSEQ multiplex PCR, and TCRdb kept only the in-frame ones, dropping some. The sample yields about 48,000 clones, 70% to 90% seen once. The CDR3 length is 15 residues. Looked up from germline, CDR1 is MNHEY and CDR2 is SVGAGI. Trimming took 0 bases from V and 6 from J, leaving 14 bases between them. The sample consisted of peripheral blood, taken 28 days after the second AZD1222 dose. This TCR was recovered from an adult who received the AZD1222 COVID-19 vaccine. The V call is TRBV6-5, the J call TRBJ1-2; no clear D. CDR3 in DNA: TGTGCCAGCAGTTACTCGAGTTTGGAAGCGGATGGCTACACCTTC. The encoded protein is CASSYSSLEADGYTF.